This T cell receptor beta chain is drawn from a study of blood T cell repertoires in COVID-19. The wider study: The United States, Italy and Spain provided the acute and convalescent COVID-19 samples. From T cells, B-cell-depleted T cells, or PBMCs came the material, which was cDNA or gDNA.

Per the authors' pipeline: By means of reference gene primer amplification, nucleated cell counts were estimated. Sequencing was performed with immunoSEQ multiplex PCR; in TCRdb, only in-frame clones are kept and a portion is missing. V and J calls and clone size are as listed in that table; D and trimming were resolved from the DNA. The repertoire holds just under 80,000 clones, with roughly 82% as singletons. The sequence was obtained from a human donor in a cohort sampled during active COVID-19. Material: peripheral blood.

The CDR3 DNA reads TGTGCCAGCAGCTTAGCCAACCCGGGACAGAAAAACATTCAGTACTTC. It encodes CASSLANPGQKNIQYF. The genes are TRBV11-1 and TRBJ2-4, with 7 bases identical to TRBD1. With V trimmed by 0 bases and J by 4 bases, 6 bases remained unmatched. The CDR3 runs to 16 residues. Germline values: CDR1 SGHAT, CDR2 FQDESV (reference sequence).